These 21 T cell receptor beta chains came from one sample sequenced in a study of patients and donors after allogeneic stem cell transplantation. TCRdb independently ran MiXCR on the RT-PCR reads; one entry per CDR3 protein. The table records about a million distinct CDR3 sequences, about a sixth of them present only once. Input material: blood, either unsorted or a sorted T cell fraction (not recorded which). The receptors come from a human donor who was either an allogeneic HSCT recipient or a stem cell or donor lymphocyte infusion donor (not recorded which). It is not recorded whose cells these are; they may come from a transplant donor.

V gene TRBV6-1 combines with J gene TRBJ2-3, with 7 positions matching TRBD2. Germline CDR1 is MNHNS and CDR2 is SASEGT. V was clipped by 8 bases and J by 1 base; unmatched bases: 3. The length of the CDR3 is 13 residues. In DNA form, the CDR3 reads TGTGCCAGCCATGGGGGGGGCACAGATACGCAGTATTTT. Its translation: CASHGGGTDTQYF.

The V gene is TRBV4-1, the J gene TRBJ1-5; the D is unclear. The CDR3 totals 18 residues. V dropped 0 bases and J dropped 0 bases, with 15 bases sitting between them. In germline, CDR1 is MGHRA, CDR2 YSYEKL. The CDR3 reads CASSQDRSVLYSNQPQHF. The CDR3 DNA follows: TGCGCCAGCAGCCAAGATCGTTCGGTTCTCTATAGCAATCAGCCCCAGCATTTT.

The chain links TRBV18 to TRBJ1-6; possible D gene TRBD1, 6 bases. Per germline, CDR1 KGHSH and CDR2 LQKENI. Trimming stripped 2 bases from V and 6 bases from J, with 11 bases between. This CDR3 is built from 15 residues. In DNA, the CDR3 is TGTGCCAGCTCACCAAAGCAGGGGCTTAATTCACCCCTCCACTTT. Translating it yields CASSPKQGLNSPLHF.

The chain carries TRBV5-1 and TRBJ2-6, with D uncertain. This CDR3 is 16 amino acids long. Germline loops: CDR1 SGHRS, CDR2 YFSETQ. V gave up 1 base and J gave up 0 bases, with 8 bases separating them. The CDR3 nucleotides are TGCGCCAGCAGCTTGTACCGACGCTCTGGGGCCAACGTCCTGACTTTC. Its protein product is CASSLYRRSGANVLTF.

The chain is built from TRBV20-1 and TRBJ2-6; no definite D call. Trimming stripped 0 bases from V and 0 bases from J, with 9 bases between. This CDR3 spans 16 amino acids. The germline V gene has CDR1 DFQATT and CDR2 SNEGSKA (reference sequence). The CDR3 DNA reads as TGCAGTGCTAGAGATCCCAGGACCTCTGGGGCCAACGTCCTGACTTTC. Amino acids: CSARDPRTSGANVLTF.

This clonotype was seen more than once but under ten times. The V call is TRBV29-1, the J call TRBJ2-7; D possibly corresponds to TRBD2 (5 bases). V lost 6 bases and J lost 2, with 11 bases in between. This CDR3 spans 12 amino acids. CDR1 and CDR2 (germline): SQVTM, ANQGSEA. The chain's CDR3 is CSVGREPYEQYF. The DNA of the CDR3 is TGCAGCGTGGGGAGAGAACCCTACGAGCAGTACTTC.

V is TRBV7-8 and J is TRBJ1-4; D is unresolved. There are 14 residues in the CDR3. The germline V gene encodes CDR1 SGHVS and CDR2 FQNEAQ. V dropped 2 bases and J dropped 4 bases, with 8 bases sitting between them. The CDR3 bases are TGTGCCAGCAGCTTACAGGCCTTTAATGAAAAACTGTTTTTT. It codes for CASSLQAFNEKLFF.

This clonotype appeared a few times. The chain recombines TRBV18 with TRBJ1-5; the match to TRBD1 covers 8 bases. J lost 0 bases, V lost 3 bases, and 4 bases had no gene match. Germline CDR1 reads KGHSH; CDR2 reads LQKENI. This CDR3 is 16 amino acids long. The DNA for the CDR3 is TGTGCCAGCTCACCCCAGGACAGGGATAGCAATCAGCCCCAGCATTTT. This gives the protein CASSPQDRDSNQPQHF.

This rearrangement joins TRBV9 to TRBJ1-4; 7 positions agree with TRBD1. V shed 2 bases and J 6 bases; nucleotides not matched to a gene: 4. This CDR3 region has 14 residues. Germline V CDR1 and CDR2: SGDLS, YYNGEE. The CDR3 DNA is TGTGCCAGCAGCGTCACAGGGGTGGATGAAAAACTGTTTTTT. It specifies CASSVTGVDEKLFF. Based on the CDR3 plus reference TRBV9 and TRBJ1-4, the full variable domain is DSGVTQTPKHLITATGQRVTLRCSPRSGDLSVYWYQQSLDQGLQFLIQYYNGEERAKGNILERFSAQQFPDLHSELNLSSLELGDSALYFCASSVTGVDEKLFFGSGTQLSVL.

V gene TRBV7-9 combines with J gene TRBJ1-1; D is ambiguous. CDR3 length: 14 amino acids. Germline lookup yields CDR1 SEHNR and CDR2 FQNEAQ (reference sequence). Trimming removed 7 bases at V and 3 bases at J, with 15 bases between. The CDR3 coding sequence is TGTGCCAGCACCAATAACGCTGGGCACACTGAAGCTTTCTTT. Its translation: CASTNNAGHTEAFF.

This clonotype was observed at least ten times. This chain links TRBV12-3 or TRBV12-4 with TRBJ2-3, with TRBD1 matching 8 bases. The CDR3 runs to 15 residues. The V segment lost 6 bases and the J segment 0 bases; nucleotides outside the gene matches: 5. The CDR3 reads CASSPQGGSTDTQYF. In nucleotides, the CDR3 is TGTGCCAGCAGCCCACAGGGGGGCAGCACAGATACGCAGTATTTT.

This clonotype was picked up a small number of times. The rearrangement uses TRBV7-8 and TRBJ1-1, with D perhaps matching TRBD1 (5 bases). Germline values: CDR1 SGHVS, CDR2 FQNEAQ. V lost 4 bases and J lost 6, with 15 bases in between. The CDR3 is 14 residues long. The CDR3 DNA sequence: TGTGCCAGCAGCTACCGGGACGGAGGGGCTGAAGCTTTCTTT. Translating gives CASSYRDGGAEAFF.

The chain has TRBV27 and TRBJ1-1; no definite D call. Germline-derived CDR1 and CDR2 are MNHEY and SMNVEV (reference sequence). The CDR3 totals 16 residues. V lost 2 bases and J 2 bases, leaving 15 bases between the germline ends. CDR3 amino acids: CASSLGPNGVNTEAFF. The DNA of the CDR3 is TGTGCCAGCAGTTTAGGTCCCAACGGGGTAAACACTGAAGCTTTCTTT.

This clonotype has only a few counts. This chain joins TRBV18 and TRBJ2-5; weak D call: TRBD1 (6 bases). This CDR3 is 15 amino acids long. The V end was cut by 3 bases, the J end by 5 bases, with 16 bases between. In germline, CDR1 is KGHSH, CDR2 LQKENI. The CDR3 DNA sequence: TGTGCCAGCTCACCGGCGGCAGGGGTTGGTGAGACCCAGTACTTC. Protein: CASSPAAGVGETQYF.

CDR3 protein: CASPLAGGPSTDTQYF. The CDR3 region has the DNA TGTGCCAGCCCCCTTGCGGGGGGGCCTAGCACAGATACGCAGTATTTT. This rearrangement joins TRBV6-9 to TRBJ2-3; 9 positions agree with TRBD2. Germline CDR1 and CDR2: MNHGY and SVAAGI. V lost 8 bases to trimming and J lost 0 bases; unmatched junction nucleotides: 9. This CDR3 has 16 residues.

The sample holds a few counts of this clonotype. The V gene is TRBV5-1, the J gene TRBJ1-1; a weak D match, TRBD1 (6 bases). The V gene's germline CDR1 is SGHRS and CDR2 YFSETQ. V was shortened by 4 bases and J by 5 bases, with 15 bases between the two germline ends. The CDR3 spans 14 residues. CDR3 bases: TGCGCCAGCAGCCCGCAGGGGTCGGAGACTGAAGCTTTCTTT. Translation: CASSPQGSETEAFF.

The rearrangement joins TRBV27 to TRBJ1-1, with D hard to call. This CDR3 contains 14 residues. V shed 6 bases and J shed 8 bases, with 19 bases lying between them. Germline CDR1 is MNHEY and CDR2 is SMNVEV (reference sequence). The DNA of the CDR3 is TGTGCCAGCAGGGGCCCGTCCTACCCGGTGGAAGCTTTCTTT. As protein: CASRGPSYPVEAFF.

This clonotype has more than one count but fewer than ten. The chain recombines TRBV30 with TRBJ2-7; TRBD1 matches 10 bases. Germline V lookup: CDR1 GTSNPN, CDR2 SVGIG (reference sequence). The CDR3 has 13 amino acids. V shed 3 bases, J shed 5 bases, and the junction held 4 bases outside the gene matches. This CDR3 reads CAWRDRGRNEQYF. In nucleotides, the CDR3 is TGTGCCTGGAGGGACAGGGGGAGAAACGAGCAGTACTTC.

This rearrangement joins TRBV6-1 to TRBJ2-6; TRBD1 is a possible D gene (5 bases). CDR1 is MNHNS, CDR2 SASEGT, per germline. The CDR3 spans 17 residues. V lost 5 bases and J 0 bases, leaving 14 bases between the germline ends. The CDR3 here is CASSTHSRGSGANVLTF. The CDR3 DNA follows: TGTGCCAGCAGTACCCATAGTAGGGGCTCTGGGGCCAACGTCCTGACTTTC.

This chain connects TRBV5-5 to TRBJ2-7, with D uncertain. The CDR3 runs 16 residues. Germline V lookup: CDR1 SGHKS, CDR2 YYEKEE (reference sequence). V was shortened by 1 base and J by 2 bases, with 16 bases between the two germline ends. CDR3 loop: CASSLKPTSTTYEQYF. The CDR3 bases are TGTGCCAGCAGCTTGAAGCCGACTTCTACAACCTACGAGCAGTACTTC.

This clonotype occurred a few times. The chain is built from TRBV11-3 and TRBJ1-1, with D possibly matching TRBD1 (5 bases). CDR3 length: 14 amino acids. Germline V gene lookup returns CDR1 SGHNT and CDR2 YENEEA. The V end lost 6 bases, the J end lost 1 base, and 12 bases lay between the germline ends. The CDR3 spells CASSRDSPNTEAFF. As DNA, the CDR3 is TGTGCCAGCAGTCGAGACAGTCCGAACACTGAAGCTTTCTTT.